The 27 T cell receptor beta chains given below trace back to one sample, sequenced in a study of cytomegalovirus exposure and HLA in healthy donors. Amplification used 60 Vbeta primers and 13 Jbeta primers. Profiled with immunoSEQ multiplex PCR; TCRdb holds only in-frame clones, not every one. The table includes over 250,000 clones, approximately 90% detected once. The sample consisted of PBMCs. All receptors come from a man in his forties in good health and CMV-seropositive.

This chain connects TRBV4-1 to TRBJ2-1; 10 nucleotides align to TRBD2. The V segment lost 4 bases and the J segment 8 bases; nucleotides outside the gene matches: 11. The CDR3 is made up of 16 amino acids. Germline lookup yields CDR1 MGHRA and CDR2 YSYEKL. CDR3 coding DNA: TGCGCCAGCAGCCCCCTAACCAGCGGGAGGGGCGATGAGCAGTTCTTC. This codes for CASSPLTSGRGDEQFF.

In this sample, this clone turned up once. Germline is not matched at one junction end, which may reflect a read error. This rearrangement joins TRBV7-9 to TRBJ1-2; D is possibly TRBD1 (5 bases). Germline V CDR1 and CDR2: SEHNR, FQNEAQ (reference sequence). This CDR3 region has 14 residues. For the CDR3, the DNA is TGTTCCAGCAGCTTAGCGGTCCAGGACAATGGCTACACCTTC. It specifies CSSSLAVQDNGYTF.

The V gene is TRBV19, the J gene TRBJ1-2; no firm D call. The CDR3 consists of 11 residues. CDR1 and CDR2 from the germline V gene are LNHDA and SQIVND (reference sequence). Trimming removed 5 bases at V and 8 bases at J, with 9 bases between. The CDR3, as DNA: TGTGCCAGTAGTCCAGGTTTCGGCTACACCTTC. Amino acids: CASSPGFGYTF.

As concerns this clone: Germline is not matched at one junction end, which may reflect a read error. The J gene is TRBJ1-1, the V gene TRBV7-9; perhaps TRBD1 as D (6 bases). This CDR3 comprises 14 residues. Germline V gene lookup returns CDR1 SEHNR and CDR2 FQNEAQ (reference sequence). CDR3 loop: CSSSQLDRNTEAFF. The CDR3 DNA follows: TGTTCCAGCAGCCAGCTGGACAGGAACACTGAAGCTTTCTTT.

The DNA for the CDR3 is TGTGCCAGCAGCTTATTAAATGAGCAGTTCTTC. Protein sequence: CASSLLNEQFF. The rearrangement uses TRBV11-2 and TRBJ2-1; D gene ambiguous. Trimming pared 2 bases from V and 7 bases from J, leaving 3 bases between. CDR1 and CDR2 (germline): SGHAT, FQNNGV. The length of the CDR3 is 11 residues.

The chain links TRBV14 to TRBJ2-7; D ambiguous. This CDR3 has 14 amino acids. From germline, CDR1 is SGHDN and CDR2 FVKESK. V was trimmed by 2 bases and J by 4 bases, leaving 12 bases between them. CDR3 amino acids: CASSQPPRWYEQYF. CDR3 nucleotide sequence: TGTGCCAGCAGCCAACCACCCAGGTGGTACGAGCAGTACTTC.

The chain employs TRBV6-1 and TRBJ2-5; 11 bases match TRBD2. The CDR3 runs 15 residues. The germline V gene has CDR1 MNHNS and CDR2 SASEGT. J gave up 5 bases and V 4 bases, and 6 bases lay outside the gene matches. CDR3 DNA: TGTGCCAGCAGTGGGCTAGCGGGAGGTGGTGAGACCCAGTACTTC. Translating gives CASSGLAGGGETQYF.

The V call is TRBV7-8, the J call TRBJ2-5; TRBD1 aligns across 9 bases. The DNA end is a closer match to TRBJ2-7, so the J assignment may be wrong. Germline V CDR1 and CDR2: SGHVS, FQNEAQ. This CDR3 has 14 amino acids. The CDR3 nucleotides are TGTGCCAGCAGCCCCCCGGGACAGGGCTACGAGCAGTACTTC. Protein product: CASSPPGQGYEQYF.

This clone was counted only a few times. V is TRBV6-5 and J is TRBJ2-7; TRBD1 matches 9 bases. Unmatched junction bases numbered 5, after V lost 5 bases and J lost 3 bases. CDR1 MNHEY and CDR2 SVGAGI come from the germline V gene. This CDR3 has 14 residues. CDR3 residues: CASSPGTGYYEQYF. The CDR3 DNA reads as TGTGCCAGCAGTCCCGGGACAGGGTACTACGAGCAGTACTTC.

The V and J genes are TRBV18 and TRBJ2-1, with 7 bases matching TRBD1. Looked up from germline, CDR1 is KGHSH and CDR2 is LQKENI. V was clipped by 5 bases and J by 0 bases; unmatched bases: 13. The CDR3 loop spans 18 amino acids. This CDR3 reads CASSRKSPGQSSYNEQFF. Here the CDR3 DNA reads TGTGCCAGCTCAAGGAAGTCACCGGGACAGAGCTCCTACAATGAGCAGTTCTTC.

This chain joins TRBV6-6 and TRBJ1-5; D is unclear. V lost 6 bases, J lost 5 bases, and 5 bases lay in between. Germline V gene lookup returns CDR1 MNHNY and CDR2 SVGAGI (reference sequence). This CDR3 is built from 11 residues. The CDR3 nucleotides read TGTGCCAGCAGATCTCATCAGCCCCAGCATTTT. It encodes CASRSHQPQHF.

This sequence joins TRBV28 and TRBJ2-3; 8 bases match TRBD2. Trimming removed 5 bases from V and 0 bases from J; junction bases left unmatched: 4. The CDR3 is made up of 15 amino acids. Germline V gene data show CDR1 as MDHEN and CDR2 as SYDVKM. The CDR3 spells CASSVASGSTDTQYF. DNA for the CDR3: TGTGCCAGCAGTGTAGCTAGCGGGAGCACAGATACGCAGTATTTT.

This clone was counted only a few times. The genes are TRBV27 and TRBJ1-1; D gene uncertain. The germline gives CDR1 MNHEY, CDR2 SMNVEV (reference sequence). This CDR3 has 12 residues. V dropped 6 bases and J dropped 0 bases, with 5 bases sitting between them. CDR3 bases: TGTGCCAGCAGGTCAGTGAACACTGAAGCTTTCTTT. It yields the protein CASRSVNTEAFF.

This rearrangement joins TRBV6-1 to TRBJ1-1, with D perhaps TRBD1 (5 bases). V was trimmed by 10 bases and J by 0 bases, leaving 12 bases between them. Germline-derived CDR1 and CDR2 are MNHNS and SASEGT. The CDR3 totals 13 residues. CDR3 DNA sequence: TGTGCCATCAGGACAAGAATGAACACTGAAGCTTTCTTT. Amino acids: CAIRTRMNTEAFF.

This sequence joins TRBV6-5 and TRBJ2-7; TRBD1 aligns across 12 bases. In germline, CDR1 is MNHEY, CDR2 SVGAGI. This CDR3 contains 15 residues. V shed 2 bases, J shed 4 bases, and the junction held 3 bases outside the gene matches. CDR3 bases: TGTGCCAGCAGTTACGGGGACAGGGGGCTATACGAGCAGTACTTC. This translates into CASSYGDRGLYEQYF.

The chain employs TRBV27 and TRBJ2-7; 12 bases agree with TRBD2. Germline V gene data show CDR1 as MNHEY and CDR2 as SMNVEV (reference sequence). V lost 5 bases and J lost 4; bases outside the gene matches: 6. This CDR3 has 15 residues. CDR3 in DNA: TGTGCCAGCAGTCTCAGACTAGCGGGAGTGTACGAGCAGTACTTC. It yields the protein CASSLRLAGVYEQYF.

The rearrangement uses TRBV11-3 and TRBJ2-2, with D unresolved. Trimming shortened V by 1 base and J by 5 bases, and 14 bases separated the two germline ends. Germline V gene lookup returns CDR1 SGHNT and CDR2 YENEEA. The CDR3 has 16 amino acids. This CDR3 is CASSLGETLLTGELFF. The CDR3 coding sequence is TGTGCCAGCAGCTTAGGTGAGACCCTACTAACCGGGGAGCTGTTTTTT.

The chain carries TRBV30 and TRBJ1-5; D call uncertain. Germline V gene lookup returns CDR1 GTSNPN and CDR2 SVGIG (reference sequence). Deletions cut 1 base from V and 1 base from J, with 11 bases between. The CDR3 extends over 15 amino acids. CDR3 in amino acids: CAWSDKAASNQPQHF. The CDR3 bases are TGTGCCTGGAGTGATAAAGCGGCAAGCAATCAGCCCCAGCATTTT.

The chain employs TRBV11-2 and TRBJ1-4; TRBD1 aligns across 9 bases. The J segment lost 0 bases and the V segment lost 1 base, leaving 0 bases of the junction unmatched. Per the germline V gene, CDR1 is SGHAT and CDR2 is FQNNGV. This CDR3 spans 16 amino acids. CDR3 sequence (DNA): TGTGCCAGCAGCTTAGGGGACAGGGCAACTAATGAAAAACTGTTTTTT. Protein sequence: CASSLGDRATNEKLFF.

This clone has a handful of counts. V and J are TRBV7-9 and TRBJ2-5, with 7 bases aligning to TRBD1. The last part of the DNA fits TRBJ2-7 better; the J call may be wrong. The CDR3 is made up of 15 amino acids. The germline gives CDR1 SEHNR, CDR2 FQNEAQ (reference sequence). Written as DNA, the CDR3 is TGTGCCAGCAGCTACAGGGGATCAATCTCCTACGAGCAGTACTTC. Translated, it gives CASSYRGSISYEQYF.

This chain links TRBV6-5 with TRBJ1-1, with 7 bases lining up with TRBD1. Germline CDR1 is MNHEY and CDR2 is SVGAGI. V shed 2 bases, J shed 5 bases, and the junction held 8 bases outside the gene matches. The CDR3 spans 15 residues. The CDR3 protein is CASSYTRTGGTEAFF. CDR3 DNA: TGTGCCAGCAGTTACACCAGGACAGGAGGTACTGAAGCTTTCTTT.

CDR3: CASSSARGRAGELFF. As DNA, the CDR3 is TGTGCCAGCAGCTCAGCTAGGGGTCGGGCCGGGGAGCTGTTTTTT. The chain employs TRBV13 and TRBJ2-2; tentative D call: TRBD1 (5 bases). V shed 4 bases and J shed 6 bases, with 15 bases lying between them. CDR1 is PRHDT, CDR2 FYEKMQ, per germline (reference sequence). The CDR3 is 15 amino acids.

This chain links TRBV7-9 with TRBJ2-5, with 7 bases lining up with TRBD1. Trimming cost V 3 bases and J 3 bases; bases outside gene matches: 4. Germline CDR1 is SEHNR and CDR2 is FQNEAQ (reference sequence). There are 14 residues in the CDR3. The CDR3 protein is CASSLVGGEETQYF. The CDR3 coding sequence is TGTGCCAGCAGCTTGGTAGGGGGCGAAGAGACCCAGTACTTC. Full variable domain (rest looked up from reference TRBV7-9 and TRBJ2-5): DTGVSQNPRHKITKRGQNVTFRCDPISEHNRLYWYRQTLGQGPEFLTYFQNEAQLEKSRLLSDRFSAERPKGSFSTLEIQRTEQGDSAMYLCASSLVGGEETQYFGPGTRLLVL.

Of note for this clone: The junction does not match germline at one end; this may be a read error. The J gene is TRBJ2-2, the V gene TRBV7-7, with 11 bases aligning to TRBD1. The CDR3 consists of 16 residues. Germline CDR1 and CDR2: SSHAT and FNYEAQ (reference sequence). The CDR3 DNA reads TGTGCTAGCAGCTTAGGGACAGGGGGACTCACCGGGGAGCTGTTTTTT. Translation: CASSLGTGGLTGELFF.

The chain uses TRBV4-2 and TRBJ2-7; D might be TRBD1 (6 bases). The CDR3 contains 15 residues. Trimming shortened V by 3 bases and J by 5 bases, and 17 bases separated the two germline ends. In germline, CDR1 is LGHNA, CDR2 YNFKEQ. The CDR3 loop reads CASSHQPPNRDEQYF. CDR3 sequence (DNA): TGTGCCAGCAGCCATCAACCGCCTAACAGGGACGAGCAGTACTTC.

The V gene is TRBV27, the J gene TRBJ1-5, with 7 bases lining up with TRBD1. Looked up from germline, CDR1 is MNHEY and CDR2 is SMNVEV (reference sequence). The trim removed 5 bases at V and 0 bases at J, leaving 4 bases unmatched. The CDR3 contains 15 residues. Here the CDR3 reads CASSPTGYSNQPQHF. CDR3 sequence (DNA): TGTGCCAGCAGTCCGACAGGGTATAGCAATCAGCCCCAGCATTTT.

The V and J genes are TRBV20-1 and TRBJ1-2, with no clear D. The length of the CDR3 is 11 residues. Trimming pared 6 bases from V and 4 bases from J, leaving 9 bases between. The germline V gene has CDR1 DFQATT and CDR2 SNEGSKA (reference sequence). The CDR3 is CSASSRYGYTF. The DNA of the CDR3 is TGCAGTGCCTCCTCGCGCTATGGCTACACCTTC.